Below are 19 T cell receptor beta chains sequenced from a single sample in a study of T cell repertoires in cytomegalovirus infection (dated by TCRdb to about 2019). These receptors' targets are unknown. Explained via the paper, the treatment or condition label denotes: in vitro stimulation with specific CMV peptide epitopes to enrich CMV-specific T cells. TCRdb shows the sequencer as Illumina HiSeq 1500. The public reads were reprocessed in TCRdb via fastp at Q25 and MiXCR, keeping in-frame beta chains. Entries that share a CDR3 protein sequence are merged under the most common genes and DNA. Counted in this sample were about 920,000 distinct CDR3 sequences; roughly a third of them appeared once. The top ten clones comprise 13% of the sample. The sequences come from cultured CD8+ T cells from PBMCs, collected from culture after CMV antigen stimulation. The receptors come from a human donor in good health (CMV status not recorded). Some clones in this sample may be carry-over from other donors' samples.

A word on this clonotype: The junction shows a germline mismatch at one end, possibly a read error. The genes are TRBV6-8 and TRBJ1-2; tentatively, D is TRBD1 (5 bases). The V gene's germline CDR1 is MNHGY and CDR2 SAAAGT. The CDR3 is 15 residues long. This chain's CDR3 is CASSDSREYNYGYTF. In nucleotides, the CDR3 is TGTGCCAGCAGTGACTCCAGGGAATACAACTATGGCTACACCTTC.

This chain uses TRBV6-5 with TRBJ2-3; 10 bases fit TRBD2. Trimming cost V 6 bases and J 2 bases; bases outside gene matches: 11. This CDR3 is built from 17 residues. The germline gives CDR1 MNHEY, CDR2 SVGAGI. The CDR3 spells CASRSHRTSGSTDTQYF. The CDR3 DNA sequence: TGTGCCAGCAGATCCCATCGGACTAGCGGCTCCACAGATACGCAGTATTTT.

This clonotype was seen only a few times. The chain carries TRBV29-1 and TRBJ2-6; tentative D call: TRBD2 (5 bases). V lost 1 base to trimming and J lost 3 bases, with 16 bases between them. Germline V gene lookup returns CDR1 SQVTM and CDR2 ANQGSEA. The CDR3 runs 17 residues. The chain's CDR3 is CSVEVRGSPGGANVLTF. CDR3 nucleotide sequence: TGCAGCGTTGAAGTCCGGGGTTCCCCTGGTGGGGCCAACGTCCTGACTTTC.

V is TRBV6-2 or TRBV6-3 and J is TRBJ2-7, with a weak D call TRBD1 (5 bases). The length of the CDR3 is 13 residues. Germline CDR1 MNHEY, CDR2 SVGEGT. V shed 0 bases and J shed 8 bases, with 11 bases lying between them. The CDR3 nucleotides read TGTGCCAGCAGTTACTCGATCGACAGTCAGCAGTACGTC. This encodes CASSYSIDSQQYV.

This clonotype showed up just a few times. The J gene is TRBJ2-3, the V gene TRBV12-3 or TRBV12-4, with unresolved D. This CDR3 comprises 13 residues. The V end was cut by 4 bases, the J end by 5 bases, with 10 bases between. CDR3 sequence reads: CASSSLRLDTQYF. The CDR3 DNA follows: TGTGCCAGCAGTTCCTTAAGGTTAGATACGCAGTATTTT.

This rearrangement joins TRBV7-9 to TRBJ2-3, with D perhaps TRBD2 (5 bases). The CDR3 consists of 14 residues. Looked up from germline, CDR1 is SEHNR and CDR2 is FQNEAQ (reference sequence). Trimming removed 4 bases at V and 4 bases at J, with 12 bases between. CDR3 sequence: CASSWSGLADTQYF. Here the CDR3 DNA reads TGTGCCAGCAGCTGGTCGGGGTTGGCAGATACGCAGTATTTT. Combining the CDR3 with reference TRBV7-9 and TRBJ2-3 gives the whole variable domain DTGVSQNPRHKITKRGQNVTFRCDPISEHNRLYWYRQTLGQGPEFLTYFQNEAQLEKSRLLSDRFSAERPKGSFSTLEIQRTEQGDSAMYLCASSWSGLADTQYFGPGTRLTVL.

The J gene is TRBJ2-5, the V gene TRBV20-1; 7 bases align to TRBD2. The CDR3 totals 14 residues. CDR1 and CDR2 (germline): DFQATT, SNEGSKA (reference sequence). V was pared by 0 bases and J by 4 bases, with 5 bases of the junction left unmatched. CDR3 bases: TGCAGTGCTAGAGACTGGACTAGAGCAGAGACCCAGTACTTC. This gives the protein CSARDWTRAETQYF.

CDR3 DNA sequence: TGCAGCGTTGAGGACTTGCGGAGCTACGAGCAGTACTTC. Translated: CSVEDLRSYEQYF. J is TRBJ2-7 and V is TRBV29-1, with D tentatively TRBD2 (5 bases). Trimming shortened V by 3 bases and J by 3 bases, and 12 bases separated the two germline ends. This CDR3 has 13 amino acids. Germline V gene lookup returns CDR1 SQVTM and CDR2 ANQGSEA.

The V gene is TRBV5-5, the J gene TRBJ2-1; TRBD2 matches at 10 bases. The germline V gene encodes CDR1 SGHKS and CDR2 YYEKEE (reference sequence). The CDR3 sequence is 15 residues long. The trim removed 9 bases at V and 7 bases at J, leaving 13 bases unmatched. The CDR3 DNA follows: TGTGCCACTGGGTCGGGACTAGCGTTGGGTAATGAGCAGTTCTTC. It encodes CATGSGLALGNEQFF.

Only a few counts were recorded for this clonotype. The chain carries TRBV27 and TRBJ1-1; 7 bases fit TRBD1. Germline-derived CDR1 and CDR2 are MNHEY and SMNVEV (reference sequence). The V gene end was trimmed by 5 bases and the J gene end by 6 bases; junction bases not matched to a gene: 6. This CDR3 spans 13 amino acids. CDR3 coding DNA: TGTGCCAGCAGTCCTTACAGGGGCGCTGAAGCTTTCTTT. It codes for CASSPYRGAEAFF.

This clonotype turned up a few times. This sequence joins TRBV24-1 and TRBJ2-3; 11 nucleotides match TRBD1. The CDR3 sequence is 14 residues long. From germline, CDR1 is KGHDR and CDR2 SFDVKD. Trimming at V came to 7 bases and at J to 5 bases, leaving 4 bases not matched to a gene. The CDR3 here is CATSAGTGGDTQYF. CDR3 DNA sequence: TGTGCCACCAGCGCCGGGACAGGGGGAGATACGCAGTATTTT.

V gene TRBV6-2 or TRBV6-3 combines with J gene TRBJ2-7, with TRBD2 matching over 8 bases. The CDR3 loop spans 13 amino acids. V dropped 9 bases and J dropped 0; count of bases not matched to a gene: 4. CDR1 MNHEY and CDR2 SVGEGT come from the germline V gene. CDR3 sequence: CASTGGTSYEQYV. The CDR3 DNA follows: TGTGCCAGTACGGGGGGGACCTCCTACGAGCAGTACGTC.

The V call is TRBV3-1, the J call TRBJ1-4, with a weak D call TRBD1 (5 bases). The V end was cut by 2 bases, the J end by 0 bases, with 10 bases between. This CDR3 is 16 amino acids long. The V gene's germline CDR1 is LGHDT and CDR2 YNNKEL (reference sequence). The CDR3 DNA sequence: TGTGCCAGCAGCCAACCGGGGGAAGCAACTAATGAAAAACTGTTTTTT. It encodes CASSQPGEATNEKLFF.

CDR3 in DNA: TGTGCCAGCAGCGTTTCAGGGTCCGGGGAGCTGTTTTTT. Protein sequence: CASSVSGSGELFF. This chain uses TRBV7-9 with TRBJ2-2; the D gene is possibly TRBD1 (5 bases). Germline V gene sequence: CDR1 SEHNR, CDR2 FQNEAQ (reference sequence). The CDR3 totals 13 residues. Between the trimmed V and J ends, which lost 5 bases and 6 bases, there was a span of 10 bases.

This clonotype was counted only a few times. This sequence joins TRBV20-1 and TRBJ2-1; 13 bases are a match to TRBD2. The germline CDR1 and CDR2 sequences are DFQATT and SNEGSKA (reference sequence). V shed 2 bases and J 0 bases; nucleotides not matched to a gene: 1. This CDR3 contains 16 residues. This CDR3 reads CSARWTSGSSYNEQFF. CDR3 DNA sequence: TGCAGTGCTAGATGGACTAGCGGGAGCTCCTACAATGAGCAGTTCTTC.

The chain has TRBV19 and TRBJ1-1; TRBD1 matches at 7 bases. This CDR3 comprises 18 residues. Germline V gene data show CDR1 as LNHDA and CDR2 as SQIVND (reference sequence). After removal of 0 bases from V and 0 bases from J, the junction contained 10 bases not matched to a gene. The CDR3 loop is CASSIDRDSREMNTEAFF. The CDR3 DNA reads as TGTGCCAGTAGTATAGATAGGGACAGCCGGGAAATGAACACTGAAGCTTTCTTT.

The chain combines TRBV7-9 with TRBJ2-1, with 8 bases matching TRBD2. J gave up 3 bases and V 5 bases, and 6 bases lay outside the gene matches. Germline CDR1 is SEHNR and CDR2 is FQNEAQ (reference sequence). The CDR3 contains 15 residues. In DNA, the CDR3 is TGTGCCAGCAGCCCCGGGGGGGAGGTCTACAATGAGCAGTTCTTC. Translated: CASSPGGEVYNEQFF.

This clonotype has only a few counts. This chain connects TRBV23-1 to TRBJ2-5; 8 nucleotides agree with TRBD1. TRBV23-1 is treated as an ORF (open reading frame) with a function not yet certain. This CDR3 comprises 14 residues. V was clipped by 4 bases and J by 3 bases; unmatched bases: 4. The chain's CDR3 is CASSRYRGKETQYF. The CDR3 DNA sequence: TGCGCCAGCAGTCGATACAGGGGGAAAGAGACCCAGTACTTC.

The genes are TRBV7-9 and TRBJ2-1; D assignment may be TRBD1 or TRBD2 (5 bases each). V was clipped by 1 base and J by 2 bases, with 9 bases between them. The germline V gene has CDR1 SEHNR and CDR2 FQNEAQ (reference sequence). This CDR3 has 15 residues. The CDR3 loop reads CASSLVGPTYNEQFF. The CDR3 DNA is TGTGCCAGCAGCTTAGTGGGACCTACCTACAATGAGCAGTTCTTC.